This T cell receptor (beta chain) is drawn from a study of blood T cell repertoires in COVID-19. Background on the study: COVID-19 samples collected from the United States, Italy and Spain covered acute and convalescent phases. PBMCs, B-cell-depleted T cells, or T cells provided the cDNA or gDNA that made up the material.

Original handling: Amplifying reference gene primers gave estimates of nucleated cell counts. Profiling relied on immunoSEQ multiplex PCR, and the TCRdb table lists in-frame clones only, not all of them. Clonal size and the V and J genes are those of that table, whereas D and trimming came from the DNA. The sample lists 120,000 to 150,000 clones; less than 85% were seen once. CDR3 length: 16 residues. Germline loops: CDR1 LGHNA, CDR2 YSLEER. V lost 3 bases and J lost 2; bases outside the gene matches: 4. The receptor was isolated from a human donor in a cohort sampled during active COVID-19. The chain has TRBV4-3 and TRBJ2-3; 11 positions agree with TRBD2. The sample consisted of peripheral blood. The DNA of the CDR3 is TGCGCCAGCAGCCAGCATAGCGGGGGGGCCACAGATACGCAGTATTTT. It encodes CASSQHSGGATDTQYF.